A single sample gave rise to the 25 T cell receptor beta chains below, sequenced in a study of blood T cell repertoires in COVID-19. Method: immunoSEQ multiplex PCR; TCRdb's copy keeps in-frame clones and lacks some. In the table there are some 160,000 clones, 83% of which are singletons. The source material was peripheral blood. The source of these receptors is a woman aged 80 or over with acute or convalescent COVID-19.

This chain links TRBV12-3 or TRBV12-4 with TRBJ2-1; TRBD1 agrees at 9 bases. This CDR3 spans 12 amino acids. V shed 5 bases and J 14 bases; nucleotides not matched to a gene: 7. The CDR3 region is CASSQPGTGKFF. The CDR3, as DNA: TGTGCCAGCAGTCAGCCCGGGACAGGGAAGTTCTTC.

This clone was detected only a few times. CDR3 amino acids: CASRGGQDNEKLFF. For the CDR3, the DNA is TGTGCCAGTAGAGGAGGGCAGGATAATGAAAAACTGTTTTTT. The chain combines TRBV19 with TRBJ1-4; D is unclear. CDR1 and CDR2 from the germline V gene are LNHDA and SQIVND (reference sequence). V was pared by 6 bases and J by 4 bases, with 12 bases between. This CDR3 is 14 amino acids long.

This sequence joins TRBV12-3 or TRBV12-4 and TRBJ2-1; TRBD1 matches at 9 bases. Trimming took 8 bases from V and 10 from J; bases not matched to a gene: 6. CDR3 length: 12 residues. CDR3 residues: CASGGTGYEQFF. The CDR3 bases are TGTGCCAGCGGGGGGACAGGGTACGAGCAGTTCTTC.

The gene calls are TRBV19 and TRBJ1-4, with a weak D call TRBD1 (6 bases). The CDR3 runs 14 residues. The V gene lost 6 bases and the J gene lost 5 bases, with 13 bases spanning the gap. The germline V gene has CDR1 LNHDA and CDR2 SQIVND (reference sequence). CDR3 coding DNA: TGTGCCAGTAGGACAGGCCCCAACAATGAAAAACTGTTTTTT. Protein product: CASRTGPNNEKLFF.

The V call is TRBV6-1, the J call TRBJ2-4; 10 nucleotides align to TRBD2. CDR1 MNHNS and CDR2 SASEGT come from the germline V gene. This CDR3 has 17 residues. The junction had 5 bases not matched to a gene; V was cut back by 2 bases and J by 1 base. The CDR3 coding sequence is TGTGCCAGCAGTGAAAAAGGGACTAGCGACGCCAAAAACATTCAGTACTTC. Protein sequence: CASSEKGTSDAKNIQYF.

This clone has just one count. The V and J genes are TRBV6-2 or TRBV6-3 and TRBJ1-5, with 7 bases identical to TRBD1. V lost 0 bases to trimming and J lost 6 bases; unmatched junction nucleotides: 8. The CDR3 consists of 16 residues. The germline gives CDR1 MNHEY, CDR2 SVGEGT. The CDR3 nucleotides read TGTGCCAGCAGTTACTCCTTAACAGGGGTGGGTCAGCCCCAGCATTTT. It yields the protein CASSYSLTGVGQPQHF.

V usage is TRBV6-1 and J usage is TRBJ2-5, with D perhaps matching TRBD1 (6 bases). Germline CDR1 MNHNS, CDR2 SASEGT. V shed 2 bases and J shed 5 bases, with 6 bases lying between them. CDR3 size: 12 residues. The CDR3 nucleotides are TGTGCCAGCAGTGAACAGGGGGAGACCCAGTACTTC. It codes for CASSEQGETQYF.

The chain joins TRBV6-4 to TRBJ2-2; tentative D call: TRBD1 (5 bases). The CDR3 loop spans 15 amino acids. Trimming removed 5 bases at V and 3 bases at J, with 13 bases between. CDR1 is MRHNA, CDR2 SNTAGT, per germline. CDR3 nucleotide sequence: TGTGCCAGCAGTTCGGGCAGGGTGGACACCGGGGAGCTGTTTTTT. Amino acids: CASSSGRVDTGELFF.

The V and J genes are TRBV19 and TRBJ1-6; TRBD1 might be the D (6 bases). The CDR3 is made up of 13 amino acids. V lost 4 bases and J lost 6, with 7 bases in between. CDR1 is LNHDA, CDR2 SQIVND, per germline (reference sequence). The CDR3 nucleotides are TGTGCCAGTAGTACACAGGGTAATTCACCCCTCCACTTT. Its translation is CASSTQGNSPLHF.

The chain has TRBV11-2 and TRBJ2-1, with 8 bases lining up with TRBD2. The germline CDR1 and CDR2 sequences are SGHAT and FQNNGV. The CDR3 sequence is 17 residues long. With V trimmed by 5 bases and J by 3 bases, 12 bases remained unmatched. The chain's CDR3 is CASSLRVSGRGYNEQFF. DNA of the CDR3: TGTGCCAGCAGCCTACGAGTGAGCGGGAGAGGCTACAATGAGCAGTTCTTC. The full variable domain, its missing parts supplied by reference TRBV11-2 and TRBJ2-1, is EAGVAQSPRYKIIEKRQSVAFWCNPISGHATLYWYQQILGQGPKLLIQFQNNGVVDDSQLPKDRFSAERLKGVDSTLKIQPAKLEDSAVYLCASSLRVSGRGYNEQFFGPGTRLTVL.

This sequence joins TRBV7-2 and TRBJ1-6; D remains ambiguous. The CDR3 has 14 residues. Germline V gene lookup returns CDR1 SGHTA and CDR2 FQGNSA. Trimming took 0 bases from V and 7 from J, leaving 7 bases between them. Here the CDR3 reads CASSLASGNSPLHF. CDR3 nucleotide sequence: TGTGCCAGCAGCTTAGCGTCCGGGAATTCACCCCTCCACTTT. The full variable domain, with the rest looked up from reference TRBV7-2 and TRBJ1-6, is GAGVSQSPSNKVTEKGKDVELRCDPISGHTALYWYRQSLGQGLEFLIYFQGNSAPDKSGLPSDRFSAERTGGSVSTLTIQRTQQEDSAVYLCASSLASGNSPLHFGNGTRLTVT.

Here the CDR3 reads CASSLGLGQNTQYF. The CDR3 DNA reads TGCGCCAGCAGCTTGGGTTTGGGGCAAAATACGCAGTATTTT. The chain recombines TRBV5-1 with TRBJ2-3, with D perhaps TRBD1 (5 bases). CDR3 length: 14 amino acids. Germline CDR1 and CDR2: SGHRS and YFSETQ. Trimming cost V 0 bases and J 7 bases, with 12 bases left between them. The complete variable domain, with remaining parts taken from reference TRBV5-1 and TRBJ2-3, reads KAGVTQTPRYLIKTRGQQVTLSCSPISGHRSVSWYQQTPGQGLQFLFEYFSETQRNKGNFPGRFSGRQFSNSRSEMNVSTLELGDSALYLCASSLGLGQNTQYFGPGTRLTVL.

The chain links TRBV29-1 to TRBJ1-2, with 8 bases matching TRBD1. In germline, CDR1 is SQVTM, CDR2 ANQGSEA. J was trimmed by 3 bases and V by 3 bases; bases with no gene match: 9. The CDR3 length is 15 residues. CDR3 sequence: CSVERVRGLDYGYTF. The CDR3 nucleotides are TGCAGCGTTGAGCGGGTCAGGGGGCTTGACTATGGCTACACCTTC.

This rearrangement joins TRBV19 to TRBJ2-5; TRBD1 matches 9 bases. The germline V gene has CDR1 LNHDA and CDR2 SQIVND (reference sequence). The junction had 4 bases not matched to a gene; V was cut back by 6 bases and J by 5 bases. CDR3 length: 13 amino acids. The CDR3 sequence: CASRATGGETQYF. CDR3 bases: TGTGCCAGTAGAGCGACAGGGGGTGAGACCCAGTACTTC. Combining the CDR3 with reference TRBV19 and TRBJ2-5 gives the whole variable domain DGGITQSPKYLFRKEGQNVTLSCEQNLNHDAMYWYRQDPGQGLRLIYYSQIVNDFQKGDIAEGYSVSREKKESFPLTVTSAQKNPTAFYLCASRATGGETQYFGPGTRLLVL.

The sample holds one count of this clone. This chain uses TRBV10-3 with TRBJ2-7; D is perhaps TRBD1 (5 bases). Germline CDR1 reads ENHRY; CDR2 reads SYGVKD. Trimming took 5 bases from V and 4 from J, leaving 12 bases between them. The CDR3 has 13 residues. CDR3 sequence (DNA): TGTGCCATCAGTACCTACCAGGGTTACGAGCAGTACTTC. It encodes CAISTYQGYEQYF.

The rearrangement uses TRBV5-1 and TRBJ2-3; 11 bases agree with TRBD2. The germline CDR1 and CDR2 sequences are SGHRS and YFSETQ. This CDR3 is 17 amino acids long. V shed 3 bases, J shed 2 bases, and the junction held 8 bases outside the gene matches. The CDR3 DNA reads TGCGCCAGCAGCTCGGGTATAGCGGGAGGGCCCACAGATACGCAGTATTTT. It encodes CASSSGIAGGPTDTQYF.

The chain employs TRBV5-6 and TRBJ2-7, with D hard to call. CDR3 length equals 16 residues. V lost 2 bases, J lost 2 bases, and 17 bases lay in between. CDR1 is SGHDT, CDR2 YYEEEE, per germline. CDR3 region: CASSFRGLTNTYEQYF. In DNA, the CDR3 is TGTGCCAGCAGCTTTCGAGGTTTGACCAATACCTACGAGCAGTACTTC.

In its sample, this clone was seen a few times. CDR3 in amino acids: CASSSRQEGTEAFF. The CDR3 bases are TGTGCCAGTAGTTCACGACAGGAAGGTACTGAAGCTTTCTTT. The rearrangement joins TRBV19 to TRBJ1-1; D is possibly TRBD1 (6 bases). The CDR3 is made up of 14 amino acids. V gave up 5 bases and J gave up 5 bases, with 15 bases separating them. CDR1 LNHDA and CDR2 SQIVND come from the germline V gene (reference sequence).

The chain combines TRBV3-1 (or the pseudogene TRBV3-2) with TRBJ2-3, with 7 bases fitting TRBD2. The CDR3 contains 17 residues. V was clipped by 4 bases and J by 6 bases; unmatched bases: 16. CDR1 is LGHDT and CDR2 is YNNKEL in the germline V gene (reference sequence). CDR3 region: CASSPSILLAGEDTQYF. CDR3 DNA: TGTGCCAGCAGCCCCTCAATTCTCCTCGCGGGAGAGGATACGCAGTATTTT.

The genes are TRBV19 and TRBJ1-5; weak D call: TRBD1 (5 bases). CDR3 length: 14 residues. V was cut by 7 bases and J by 4 bases, with 14 bases left in between. The V gene's germline CDR1 is LNHDA and CDR2 SQIVND (reference sequence). The CDR3 sequence: CASKATGGNQPQHF. As DNA, the CDR3 is TGTGCCAGTAAAGCCACGGGGGGGAATCAGCCCCAGCATTTT.

The chain has TRBV11-1 and TRBJ1-1; 7 bases agree with TRBD1. The germline gives CDR1 SGHAT, CDR2 FQDESV (reference sequence). The V and J ends lost 7 bases and 5 bases, in that order; junction bases with no gene match: 13. CDR3 length equals 15 residues. CDR3 in DNA: TGTGCCAGCATTGACAGGGTGGTGATGGGTACTGAAGCTTTCTTT. It yields the protein CASIDRVVMGTEAFF.

This clone has more than one count but fewer than ten. CDR3 in amino acids: CASSDLRADTSTNEKLFF. The CDR3 DNA reads TGTGCCAGTAGCGACCTCAGGGCAGACACTTCAACTAATGAAAAACTGTTTTTT. This chain links TRBV19 with TRBJ1-4; perhaps TRBD1 as D (5 bases). Germline CDR1 reads LNHDA; CDR2 reads SQIVND (reference sequence). The CDR3 runs 18 residues. Between the trimmed V and J ends, which lost 6 bases and 0 bases, there was a span of 20 bases. The full variable domain, its missing parts supplied by reference TRBV19 and TRBJ1-4, is DGGITQSPKYLFRKEGQNVTLSCEQNLNHDAMYWYRQDPGQGLRLIYYSQIVNDFQKGDIAEGYSVSREKKESFPLTVTSAQKNPTAFYLCASSDLRADTSTNEKLFFGSGTQLSVL.

The V call is TRBV27, the J call TRBJ2-3, with TRBD2 matching over 8 bases. The CDR3 length is 15 residues. CDR1 is MNHEY, CDR2 SMNVEV, per germline (reference sequence). V was pared by 7 bases and J by 8 bases, with 14 bases of the junction left unmatched. CDR3 in amino acids: CASTYAGGAGGTQYF. The CDR3 DNA follows: TGTGCCAGCACCTACGCGGGGGGCGCGGGTGGTACGCAGTATTTT.

This chain links TRBV30 with TRBJ2-1; TRBD2 might be the D (6 bases). Germline-derived CDR1 and CDR2 are GTSNPN and SVGIG (reference sequence). The CDR3 is made up of 15 amino acids. The V end was cut by 4 bases, the J end by 6 bases, with 19 bases between. The CDR3 sequence is CAWTLDGPGANEQFF. The DNA for the CDR3 is TGTGCCTGGACCCTGGACGGTCCGGGAGCCAATGAGCAGTTCTTC.

The V and J genes are TRBV4-3 and TRBJ2-7; possibly TRBD1 for D (7 bases). The CDR3 runs 16 residues. The germline gives CDR1 LGHNA, CDR2 YSLEER. V was cut by 0 bases and J by 5 bases, with 17 bases left in between. This CDR3 reads CASSQEGRGVMNEQYF. The CDR3 DNA sequence: TGCGCCAGCAGCCAAGAGGGCAGGGGGGTGATGAACGAGCAGTACTTC.